A selection of T cell receptor beta chains follows, all from one sample in a study of neurological immune-mediated disorders. TCRdb re-called the 5' RACE reads through MiXCR, storing one row per CDR3 protein. The data contain around 79,000 distinct CDR3 sequences, 11% to 15% of them singletons. Input material: PBMCs. The receptors shown here come from a woman between 50 and 59 years old in good health. CDR3s include the opening cysteine and the closing phenylalanine or tryptophan. D genes are given only for firm matches.

d_call	v_call	j_call	cdr3_aa
-	TRBV20-1	TRBJ1-5	CSARWGNGDHQPQHF
-	TRBV28	TRBJ1-5	CASSPGILGNQPQHF
-	TRBV5-1	TRBJ1-1	CASSFWGNTEAFF
-	TRBV6-5	TRBJ2-1	CASRTTGRNEQFF
-	TRBV29-1	TRBJ1-1	CSVVPDLNTEAFF
TRBD1	TRBV20-1	TRBJ1-2	CSASDRDRGYTF
-	TRBV21-1	TRBJ2-7	CASSKDPDSPNSYEQYF
-	TRBV5-1	TRBJ2-7	CASSLQGLEEQYF
TRBD1	TRBV7-6	TRBJ2-7	CASSLPGQGDEQYF
-	TRBV2	TRBJ1-2	CASSDPGRRIGYTF
-	TRBV7-9	TRBJ1-4	CASSAKGSPQEKLFF
TRBD2	TRBV20-1	TRBJ2-3	CSARGSGRDPTDTQYF
-	TRBV20-1	TRBJ2-1	CSALPAARNEQFF
TRBD1	TRBV5-1	TRBJ2-2	CASSSGTGNTGELFF
-	TRBV5-1	TRBJ1-1	CASSYLPGMNTEAFF
TRBD2	TRBV18	TRBJ2-3	CASSPRSAGGTDTQYF
TRBD1	TRBV20-1	TRBJ1-4	CSASGQGAIGKLFF
-	TRBV2	TRBJ2-1	CASSEAGGAAGEQFF
TRBD1	TRBV3-1	TRBJ2-7	CASIQWTGGIDQYF
TRBD2	TRBV28	TRBJ2-1	CASSIALAGTSSRGEQFF
TRBD2	TRBV7-2	TRBJ2-7	CASSLEAGAYYEQYF
-	TRBV7-9	TRBJ2-3	CASSLESTDTQYF
-	TRBV29-1	TRBJ2-5	CSVTEGERETQYF
-	TRBV7-9	TRBJ2-7	CASSLVWTGEEQYF
-	TRBV7-8	TRBJ1-5	CASSPSPAISQLAQHF
TRBD1	TRBV18	TRBJ2-7	CASSPRDSPYEQYF
-	TRBV20-1	TRBJ2-2	CSAKRGAHTGELFF
-	TRBV9	TRBJ2-3	CASSEGDTQYF
TRBD1	TRBV6-1	TRBJ1-3	CASSDARGHGNTIYF
-	TRBV12-3/TRBV12-4	TRBJ2-3	CASSPRTITYTQYF
-	TRBV5-1	TRBJ1-1	CASSLAGSRVRTNTEAFF
-	TRBV28	TRBJ2-5	CASSAPSGYQETQYF
TRBD2	TRBV5-1	TRBJ2-3	CASSSLAGGWDTQYF
-	TRBV20-1	TRBJ2-3	CSAREQGTQYF
-	TRBV5-1	TRBJ1-4	CASSIPDRGEKLFF
-	TRBV9	TRBJ2-2	CASSPWRQGGTGELFF
TRBD1	TRBV20-1	TRBJ1-1	CSAIPGQVAFF
-	TRBV3-1	TRBJ2-3	CASSQYITDTQYF
TRBD1	TRBV6-5	TRBJ1-2	CASSYQRTGGGYGYTF